The rows below give T cell receptor beta chains drawn from one sample of a study of blood T cells in healthy people across ages. TCRdb reprocessed the 5' RACE reads via MiXCR and lists one record per CDR3 protein. Seen here are some 1.1 million distinct CDR3 sequences, 35% to 45% observed once, and the top ten hold about an eighth. Material for sequencing was blood. The receptors derive from a man aged 18-30 years in good health. Both conserved end residues are part of each CDR3. A D gene is named only where the DNA matches it firmly. For some rows the clone size is stated as once, few or many, or as a class when expanded; others skip it.

abundance	j_gene	v_gene	d_gene	CDR3aa	CDR3nt
-	TRBJ1-5	TRBV6-6	-	CASGGGSGNQPQHF	TGTGCCAGCGGGGGGGGGTCAGGTAATCAGCCCCAGCATTTT
-	TRBJ2-1	TRBV20-1	TRBD2	CSARPGGYYNEQFF	TGCAGTGCTAGACCGGGAGGGTACTACAATGAGCAGTTCTTC
-	TRBJ2-1	TRBV7-9	TRBD1	CASSLSTGANEQFF	TGTGCCAGCAGCTTATCGACAGGGGCCAATGAGCAGTTCTTC
-	TRBJ2-5	TRBV20-1	TRBD2	CSARDRLAGEQETQYF	TGCAGTGCTAGAGATCGATTAGCGGGGGAGCAGGAGACCCAGTACTTC
-	TRBJ1-2	TRBV7-2	-	CASSPDQNYGYTF	TGTGCCAGCAGTCCCGACCAGAACTATGGCTACACCTTC
-	TRBJ1-1	TRBV4-2	-	CASSQGNRDTEAFF	TGTGCCAGCAGTCAGGGGAATCGGGACACTGAAGCTTTCTTT
-	TRBJ1-1	TRBV20-1	-	CSARDLFARESTEAFF	TGCAGTGCTAGAGATCTTTTTGCCAGGGAAAGCACTGAAGCTTTCTTT
-	TRBJ1-5	TRBV7-8	-	CASSKGGSNQPQHF	TGTGCCAGCAGTAAAGGAGGCAGCAATCAGCCCCAGCATTTT
few	TRBJ1-5	TRBV20-1	-	CSAQKQGNSNQPQHF	TGCAGTGCTCAAAAACAGGGAAATAGCAATCAGCCCCAGCATTTT
few	TRBJ1-2	TRBV3-1	-	CASSQAAGAGYTF	TGTGCCAGCAGCCAAGCGGCGGGGGCTGGCTACACCTTC
few	TRBJ2-7	TRBV7-2	-	CASSLGPALNNEQYF	TGTGCCAGCAGCTTAGGGCCGGCGCTAAACAATGAGCAGTACTTC
-	TRBJ1-4	TRBV6-6	-	CASTIGRSNEKLFF	TGTGCCAGCACCATCGGACGGAGTAATGAAAAACTGTTTTTT
few	TRBJ2-2	TRBV29-1	TRBD1	CSVEDAGGLRTGELFF	TGCAGCGTTGAAGACGCAGGGGGTTTGCGCACCGGGGAGCTGTTTTTT